Listed below are T cell receptor beta chains from one sample, sequenced in a study of long-term antiretroviral therapy in people with HIV. Libraries were prepared by immunoSEQ multiplex PCR; TCRdb keeps only in-frame clonotypes and omits some of them. The data show 20,000 to 25,000 clones, approximately 80% seen once. The source was unsorted PBMCs, collected 1.6 years after starting antiretroviral therapy. Receptors originate from a man aged 35-49 years with HIV. Each CDR3 is given with its conserved first and last residue. D genes are given only for firm matches. Clone size is not always given. Where it is, it says once, few, many or a class for expanded clones.

clone size	V gene	J gene	D gene	CDR3 protein	CDR3 DNA
once	TRBV10-2	TRBJ2-3	.	CAINSGTLGADTQYF	TGCGCCATCAATTCCGGGACATTGGGCGCAGATACGCAGTATTTT
.	TRBV2	TRBJ2-3	.	CASSPQTPGRLTDTQYF	TGTGCCAGCAGTCCCCAAACTCCGGGACGGCTCACAGATACGCAGTATTTT
.	TRBV11-1	TRBJ1-3	.	CASSFLGSGNTIYF	TGTGCCAGCAGCTTCCTGGGCTCTGGAAACACCATATATTTT
.	TRBV10-3	TRBJ2-3	.	CAISESKRQGPDTQYF	TGTGCCATCAGTGAGTCGAAAAGGCAGGGCCCAGATACGCAGTATTTT
.	TRBV11-2	TRBJ1-1	.	CASSLGALGTEAFF	TGTGCCAGCAGCTTAGGAGCCCTAGGCACTGAAGCTTTCTTT
.	TRBV7-9	TRBJ2-1	.	CASSWYLQGVNNEQFF	TGTGCCAGCAGCTGGTACCTACAGGGCGTCAACAATGAGCAGTTCTTC
.	TRBV5-1	TRBJ1-1	TRBD1	CASSLVRQGAKSEAFF	TGCGCCAGCAGCTTGGTGCGACAGGGGGCAAAGTCTGAAGCTTTCTTT
.	TRBV4-2	TRBJ2-3	.	CASSQERTARTDTQYF	TGTGCCAGCAGCCAAGAGAGGACAGCTCGCACAGATACGCAGTATTTT
.	TRBV5-1	TRBJ1-2	.	CASRPFTGKPGYTF	TGCGCCAGCAGGCCCTTTACAGGGAAACCTGGCTACACCTTC
.	TRBV10-3	TRBJ1-5	TRBD1	CASRDRTGGNQPQHF	TGTGCCTCAAGAGATAGGACAGGGGGCAATCAGCCCCAGCATTTT
few	TRBV2	TRBJ1-2	TRBD1	CASSARDRGQDGYTF	TGTGCCAGCAGCGCCCGGGACAGGGGGCAGGATGGCTACACCTTC
.	TRBV6-5	TRBJ1-1	TRBD1	CASLRQGLATEAFF	TGTGCCAGCTTAAGACAGGGTCTTGCCACTGAAGCTTTCTTT
.	TRBV9	TRBJ1-6	.	CASSVASSYNSPLHF	TGTGCCAGCAGCGTAGCCAGCTCCTATAATTCACCCCTCCACTTT
.	TRBV5-8	TRBJ2-1	.	CASSPEGGPHNEQFF	TGTGCCAGCAGCCCCGAGGGGGGCCCCCACAATGAGCAGTTCTTC
medium-sized	TRBV10-3	TRBJ2-5	.	CAISELSGVETQYF	TGTGCCATCAGTGAGCTATCAGGGGTAGAGACCCAGTACTTC
.	TRBV6-1	TRBJ2-2	TRBD2	CASSELAENTGELFF	TGTGCCAGCAGTGAACTAGCGGAGAACACCGGGGAGCTGTTTTTT
.	TRBV5-8	TRBJ1-5	TRBD1	CASSPEDRANQPQHF	TGTGCCAGCAGCCCCGAGGACAGGGCCAATCAGCCCCAGCATTTT
.	TRBV5-1	TRBJ2-3	.	CASSSNDSPEQADTQYF	TGCGCCAGCAGCTCCAACGACTCCCCCGAGCAGGCAGATACGCAGTATTTT
.	TRBV7-8	TRBJ2-3	.	CATREVDTQYF	TGTGCCACCCGTGAGGTGGATACGCAGTATTTT
.	TRBV13	TRBJ2-1	.	CASSATHNEQFF	TGTGCCAGCAGCGCGACCCACAATGAGCAGTTCTTC
.	TRBV11-1	TRBJ2-7	TRBD2	CASSPSGGPSYEQYF	TGTGCCAGCAGCCCTAGCGGGGGCCCCTCCTACGAGCAGTACTTC
.	TRBV5-4	TRBJ2-7	TRBD2	CASSFGGLAGDEQYF	TGTGCCAGCAGCTTCGGGGGACTAGCGGGAGATGAGCAGTACTTC
few	TRBV14	TRBJ1-4	.	CASSQELGSPEKLFF	TGTGCCAGCAGCCAAGAGTTAGGGAGCCCTGAAAAACTGTTTTTT
.	TRBV5-1	TRBJ2-7	.	CASSLVTSVGLYEQYF	TGCGCCAGCAGCTTGGTGACATCCGTCGGGCTCTACGAGCAGTACTTC
.	TRBV9	TRBJ1-5	TRBD1	CASSVAGGAQPQHF	TGTGCCAGCAGCGTAGCAGGGGGCGCCCAGCCCCAGCATTTT
.	TRBV14	TRBJ1-2	.	CASSPGHYGYTF	TGTGCCAGCAGTCCAGGACACTATGGCTACACCTTC
.	TRBV6-1	TRBJ1-6	TRBD1	CASRPGQGGPPLHF	TGTGCCAGCAGACCGGGACAGGGAGGACCACCCCTCCACTTT
.	TRBV30	TRBJ1-5	TRBD1	CAWSPTGTGGQPQHF	TGTGCCTGGAGTCCAACCGGGACAGGAGGTCAGCCCCAGCATTTT